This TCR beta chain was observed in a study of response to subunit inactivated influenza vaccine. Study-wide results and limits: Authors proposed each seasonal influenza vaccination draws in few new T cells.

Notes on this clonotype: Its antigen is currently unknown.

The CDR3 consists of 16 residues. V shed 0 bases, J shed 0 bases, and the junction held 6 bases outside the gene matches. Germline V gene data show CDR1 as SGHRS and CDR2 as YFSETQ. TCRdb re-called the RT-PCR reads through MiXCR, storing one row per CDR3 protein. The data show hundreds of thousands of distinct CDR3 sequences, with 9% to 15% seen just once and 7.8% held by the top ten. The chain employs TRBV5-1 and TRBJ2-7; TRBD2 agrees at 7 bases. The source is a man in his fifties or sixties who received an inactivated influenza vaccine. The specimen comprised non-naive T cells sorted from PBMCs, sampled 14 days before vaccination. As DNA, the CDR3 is TGCGCCAGCAGCTTGGGTTCTAGCGGCTACTCCTACGAGCAGTACTTC. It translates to CASSLGSSGYSYEQYF.